These T cell receptor beta chains were read from a single sample in a study of blood T cell repertoires in COVID-19. TCRdb's copy holds only in-frame clones and misses some; the assay was immunoSEQ multiplex PCR. The sample yields approximately 400,000 clones, about 87% seen once. The sequencing sample was made of PBMCs or T cells enriched from blood (not recorded which). All receptors come from a man aged 25 to 40 who had recovered from COVID-19. CDR3s include the opening cysteine and the closing phenylalanine or tryptophan. A D gene is named only where the DNA matches it firmly. Size is stated for part of the rows, as once, few or many counts, or as a class when the clone is expanded.

size | J | D | V | CDR3 | DNA
NA | TRBJ2-7 | TRBD1 | TRBV13 | CASSSSGTGVDEQYF | TGTGCCAGCAGCTCCTCCGGGACAGGGGTCGACGAGCAGTACTTC
NA | TRBJ1-2 | NA | TRBV14 | CASSRSLWGANYGYTF | TGTGCCAGCAGCCGGTCGCTGTGGGGAGCTAACTATGGCTACACCTTC
NA | TRBJ1-1 | NA | TRBV6-5 | CASSYGWDMNTEAFF | TGTGCCAGCAGTTACGGGTGGGACATGAACACTGAAGCTTTCTTT
NA | TRBJ1-3 | NA | TRBV10-3 | CAISESNTQGGNTIYF | TGTGCCATCAGTGAGTCGAACACCCAGGGTGGAAACACCATATATTTT
NA | TRBJ1-6 | TRBD1 | TRBV6-5 | CANQDRENSPLHF | TGTGCCAACCAGGACAGGGAGAATTCACCCCTCCACTTT
few | TRBJ2-1 | NA | TRBV6-1 | CASSDAGKGFDEQFF | TGTGCCAGCAGTGATGCGGGGAAGGGGTTCGATGAGCAGTTCTTC
NA | TRBJ1-2 | NA | TRBV7-9 | CASSPPQGVNYGYTF | TGTGCCAGCAGCCCTCCACAGGGAGTCAACTATGGCTACACCTTC
NA | TRBJ1-1 | NA | TRBV5-1 | CASSLQVANTEAFF | TGCGCCAGCAGCTTACAGGTGGCGAACACTGAAGCTTTCTTT
NA | TRBJ2-5 | NA | TRBV5-5 | CASSRTQGSETQYF | TGTGCCAGCAGCCGAACACAGGGCTCTGAGACCCAGTACTTC
NA | TRBJ2-4 | NA | TRBV6-1 | CASSEQRSIQYF | TGTGCCAGCAGTGAACAGCGGAGCATTCAGTACTTC
NA | TRBJ1-2 | NA | TRBV12-5 | CASGLVTRGVDYGYTF | TGTGCTAGTGGTTTGGTAACGCGGGGGGTCGACTATGGCTACACCTTC
NA | TRBJ2-7 | TRBD2 | TRBV7-2 | CASSTGGYEQYF | TGTGCCAGCAGCACGGGGGGCTACGAGCAGTACTTC
once | TRBJ1-2 | NA | TRBV5-1 | CASSLAPYSGSYGYTF | TGCGCCAGCAGCTTGGCCCCATACTCGGGGAGCTATGGCTACACCTTC
NA | TRBJ2-4 | NA | TRBV19 | CASSSYGGLAKNIQYF | TGTGCCAGTAGTTCCTACGGGGGATTAGCCAAAAACATTCAGTACTTC
NA | TRBJ1-2 | TRBD1 | TRBV15 | CATSGQVPYGYTF | TGTGCCACCAGCGGACAGGTCCCCTATGGCTACACCTTC
few | TRBJ1-5 | NA | TRBV12-3/TRBV12-4 | CASTLQGQPQHF | TGTGCCAGCACCCTCCAGGGACAGCCCCAGCATTTT
once | TRBJ1-2 | TRBD1 | TRBV6-5 | CASSYRRPGQGSYTF | TGTGCCAGCAGTTACCGACGACCGGGACAGGGGTCCTACACCTTC
NA | TRBJ1-2 | TRBD1 | TRBV7-2 | CASSLGGQGSYTF | TGTGCCAGCAGCTTAGGGGGACAGGGGAGCTACACCTTC
NA | TRBJ2-7 | NA | TRBV5-1 | CASSLTELSYEQYF | TGCGCCAGCAGCTTGACAGAACTTTCCTACGAGCAGTACTTC
NA | TRBJ2-7 | TRBD2 | TRBV6-1 | CASSEAGGGYEQYF | TGTGCCAGCAGTGAAGCGGGCGGGGGCTACGAGCAGTACTTC
NA | TRBJ1-5 | TRBD1 | TRBV5-1 | CASSLAPDRGGTQHF | TGCGCCAGCAGCTTGGCCCCGGACAGGGGGGGTACCCAGCATTTT
NA | TRBJ1-3 | NA | TRBV7-2 | CASSLRPTASSGNTIYF | TGTGCCAGCAGCTTACGCCCGACAGCATCCTCTGGAAACACCATATATTTT
NA | TRBJ1-4 | NA | TRBV19 | CASSIVQLREKLFF | TGTGCCAGTAGTATAGTACAGCTCCGTGAAAAACTGTTTTTT
NA | TRBJ2-3 | TRBD1 | TRBV5-4 | CASSDGTDAIREDTQYF | TGTGCCAGCAGCGACGGGACAGACGCCATACGGGAAGATACGCAGTATTTT
NA | TRBJ2-1 | TRBD2 | TRBV4-1 | CASSVIAGDYNEQFF | TGCGCCAGCAGCGTCATAGCGGGAGACTACAATGAGCAGTTCTTC
NA | TRBJ1-3 | NA | TRBV7-2 | CASSTTGTHFTSGNTIYF | TGTGCCAGCAGCACAACCGGGACACACTTTACCTCTGGAAACACCATATATTTT
NA | TRBJ1-2 | NA | TRBV5-1 | CASSLGTGPYGYTF | TGCGCCAGCAGCTTGGGTACAGGGCCCTATGGCTACACCTTC
NA | TRBJ2-7 | NA | TRBV5-1 | CASSLSPRDWYEQYF | TGCGCCAGCAGTTTGAGCCCCAGGGATTGGTACGAGCAGTACTTC
NA | TRBJ1-2 | NA | TRBV10-3 | CAISEGGGGYTF | TGTGCCATCAGTGAGGGGGGAGGCGGCTACACCTTC
NA | TRBJ1-2 | NA | TRBV16 | CASSQYSGSGYTF | TGTGCCAGCAGCCAATATTCAGGAAGTGGCTACACCTTC
NA | TRBJ1-3 | TRBD1 | TRBV5-1 | CASSLDRGGNTIYF | TGCGCCAGCAGCTTGGACAGGGGAGGAAACACCATATATTTT
NA | TRBJ1-1 | TRBD1 | TRBV19 | CASKTGGRTEAFF | TGTGCCAGTAAAACAGGGGGGAGGACTGAAGCTTTCTTT
NA | TRBJ1-1 | NA | TRBV12-3/TRBV12-4 | CASSSDRNTEAFF | TGTGCCAGCAGTTCAGACAGGAACACTGAAGCTTTCTTT
NA | TRBJ1-1 | NA | TRBV11-2 | CASSAFPGVEAFF | TGTGCCAGCAGCGCATTCCCAGGGGTGGAAGCTTTCTTT
NA | TRBJ1-4 | NA | TRBV25-1 | CASSGEPNEKLFF | TGTGCCAGTTCAGGGGAACCGAATGAAAAACTGTTTTTT
NA | TRBJ1-5 | NA | TRBV10-2 | CASRPQGNPRQPQHF | TGCGCCAGCAGACCCCAGGGGAACCCCCGGCAGCCCCAGCATTTT
NA | TRBJ2-7 | TRBD1 | TRBV7-9 | CASSSTGGMYEQYF | TGTGCCAGCAGCTCGACAGGGGGCATGTACGAGCAGTACTTC
NA | TRBJ2-5 | NA | TRBV2 | CALSERRVETQYF | TGTGCCCTATCTGAACGGAGGGTAGAGACCCAGTACTTC
NA | TRBJ1-1 | NA | TRBV5-6 | CASSSRSRLNTEAFF | TGTGCCAGCAGCTCCCGTTCCAGGTTGAACACTGAAGCTTTCTTT
NA | TRBJ1-1 | NA | TRBV2 | CASSLDTNTEAFF | TGTGCCAGCAGCCTTGACACAAACACTGAAGCTTTCTTT
NA | TRBJ2-3 | TRBD2 | TRBV19 | CASSIPRERGGPDTQYF | TGTGCCAGTAGTATACCCCGGGAGCGGGGAGGTCCAGATACGCAGTATTTT
NA | TRBJ2-1 | TRBD2 | TRBV27 | CASSLSTSGGLQFF | TGTGCCAGCAGTTTATCGACTAGCGGAGGATTGCAGTTCTTC
NA | TRBJ1-3 | TRBD1 | TRBV7-8 | CASSPDRDGYTIYF | TGTGCCAGCAGCCCTGACAGGGACGGGTACACCATATATTTT
NA | TRBJ2-7 | TRBD1 | TRBV12-3/TRBV12-4 | CASRGTAYEQYF | TGTGCCAGCAGGGGGACAGCCTACGAGCAGTACTTC
NA | TRBJ2-7 | TRBD1 | TRBV7-9 | CASSFRDRGFFEQYF | TGTGCCAGCAGCTTCCGGGACAGGGGATTTTTCGAGCAGTACTTC
NA | TRBJ2-7 | NA | TRBV6-5 | CASSFGGVKNEQYF | TGTGCCAGCAGTTTCGGGGGAGTAAAGAACGAGCAGTACTTC
NA | TRBJ1-5 | TRBD1 | TRBV2 | CASSGQGANQPQHF | TGTGCCAGCAGTGGACAGGGGGCCAATCAGCCCCAGCATTTT
NA | TRBJ1-6 | NA | TRBV4-2 | CASSHSEANNSPLHF | TGTGCCAGCAGCCATTCGGAGGCCAATAATTCACCCCTCCACTTT
once | TRBJ2-3 | NA | TRBV4-1 | CASSQAGTTTDTQYF | TGCGCCAGCAGCCAAGCCGGGACAACCACAGATACGCAGTATTTT
NA | TRBJ2-3 | NA | TRBV12-2 | CASRSGLAGTPDTDTQYF | TGTGCAAGTCGCTCCGGACTAGCGGGGACCCCAGACACAGATACGCAGTATTTT
once | TRBJ1-1 | TRBD1 | TRBV30 | CAWLTGRYTEAFF | TGTGCCTGGTTGACAGGGAGGTACACTGAAGCTTTCTTT
NA | TRBJ2-1 | NA | TRBV3-1/TRBV3-2 | CASSQVGRNEQFF | TGTGCCAGCAGCCAAGTAGGGAGGAATGAGCAGTTCTTC
NA | TRBJ2-7 | NA | TRBV6-5 | CASRKGSNEQYF | TGTGCCAGCCGTAAGGGGTCCAACGAGCAGTACTTC
few | TRBJ1-4 | TRBD1 | TRBV29-1 | CSGGTGSEKLFF | TGCAGCGGCGGGACAGGAAGTGAAAAACTGTTTTTT
NA | TRBJ1-2 | TRBD1 | TRBV6-5 | CASRTGSFSRYTF | TGTGCCAGCAGGACAGGGTCTTTCTCGCGCTACACCTTC
NA | TRBJ1-1 | NA | TRBV7-9 | CASSQGGDLEAFF | TGTGCCAGCAGCCAAGGCGGGGACCTTGAAGCTTTCTTT